Presented here are 28 T cell receptor beta chains from one specimen sequenced in a study of blood T cell repertoires in COVID-19. Sequenced by immunoSEQ multiplex PCR; TCRdb stores in-frame clones only, minus some. The sample shows approximately 250,000 clones, roughly 88% of them seen only once. The sequenced material came from peripheral blood. All receptors come from a woman aged 40-49 years who had recovered from COVID-19.

This clone was picked up one time. This rearrangement joins TRBV3-1 (or the pseudogene TRBV3-2) to TRBJ1-5; TRBD1 aligns across 7 bases. The CDR3 has 14 residues. Trimming at V came to 1 base and at J to 6 bases, leaving 3 bases not matched to a gene. In germline, CDR1 is LGHDT, CDR2 YNNKEL (reference sequence). The DNA for the CDR3 is TGTGCCAGCAGCCAAGGTTCAGGGGGTCAGCCCCAGCATTTT. Amino acid sequence: CASSQGSGGQPQHF.

This clone was observed a few times. This chain connects TRBV18 to TRBJ1-2; 7 bases line up with TRBD1. There are 14 residues in the CDR3. Germline-derived CDR1 and CDR2 are KGHSH and LQKENI. J gave up 8 bases and V 3 bases, and 9 bases lay outside the gene matches. The CDR3 bases are TGTGCCAGCTCACCGGGACAGCTGGTCGGCGGCTACACCTTC. Protein sequence: CASSPGQLVGGYTF.

The chain carries TRBV18 and TRBJ1-4, with 7 bases lining up with TRBD1. This CDR3 is built from 16 residues. CDR1 is KGHSH, CDR2 LQKENI, per germline. Trimming removed 2 bases from V and 8 bases from J; junction bases left unmatched: 11. The CDR3 sequence: CASSPSYRGSDEKLFF. Here the CDR3 DNA reads TGTGCCAGCTCACCATCCTACAGGGGATCAGACGAAAAACTGTTTTTT.

The chain uses TRBV7-2 and TRBJ1-5, with D possibly TRBD1 on 6 matching bases. The CDR3 has 15 residues. V shed 1 base and J shed 6 bases, with 13 bases lying between them. Germline V CDR1 and CDR2: SGHTA, FQGNSA. CDR3: CASSLVVRGTQPQHF. CDR3 DNA: TGTGCCAGCAGCTTAGTAGTCAGGGGCACTCAGCCCCAGCATTTT.

The CDR3 sequence: CASSVGDTGELFF. CDR3 sequence (DNA): TGTGCCAGCAGCGTGGGAGACACCGGGGAGCTGTTTTTT. This chain links TRBV9 with TRBJ2-2, with a possible D match to TRBD2 (5 bases). Trimming took 2 bases from V and 3 from J, leaving 5 bases between them. The CDR3 spans 13 residues. Germline V CDR1 and CDR2: SGDLS, YYNGEE.

The gene calls are TRBV5-4 and TRBJ2-2; TRBD1 matches at 7 bases. V shed 3 bases, J shed 1 base, and the junction held 3 bases outside the gene matches. CDR1 is SGHNT and CDR2 is YYREEE in the germline V gene (reference sequence). This CDR3 contains 15 residues. This chain's CDR3 is CASSYDRENTGELFF. The CDR3 region has the DNA TGTGCCAGCAGCTACGACAGGGAGAACACCGGGGAGCTGTTTTTT. Variable domain in full (rest from reference TRBV5-4 and TRBJ2-2): ETGVTQSPTHLIKTRGQQVTLRCSSQSGHNTVSWYQQALGQGPQFIFQYYREEENGRGNFPPRFSGLQFPNYSSELNVNALELDDSALYLCASSYDRENTGELFFGEGSRLTVL.

The rearrangement uses TRBV29-1 and TRBJ2-3; 12 nucleotides agree with TRBD2. The trim removed 7 bases at V and 4 bases at J, leaving 12 bases unmatched. Germline CDR1 reads SQVTM; CDR2 reads ANQGSEA. CDR3 length equals 16 residues. The CDR3 reads CSAILAGGYIADTQYF. CDR3 nucleotide sequence: TGCAGCGCCATACTAGCGGGGGGTTACATCGCAGATACGCAGTATTTT.

The V gene is TRBV19, the J gene TRBJ2-1; tentatively, D is TRBD2 (7 bases). Trimming cost V 5 bases and J 7 bases, with 15 bases left between them. The CDR3 sequence is 14 residues long. The V gene's germline CDR1 is LNHDA and CDR2 SQIVND (reference sequence). CDR3 in amino acids: CASSRGGGPNEQFF. Written as DNA, the CDR3 is TGTGCCAGTAGTCGAGGGGGGGGCCCAAATGAGCAGTTCTTC.

The CDR3 reads CASRAGETEAFF. CDR3 DNA sequence: TGTGCCAGCAGGGCAGGGGAGACTGAAGCTTTCTTT. The V gene is TRBV12-3 or TRBV12-4, the J gene TRBJ1-1; D is possibly TRBD1 (6 bases). Trimming left V 6 bases short and J 5 bases short, with 10 bases between. The CDR3 extends over 12 amino acids.

V usage is TRBV10-1 and J usage is TRBJ2-5; 12 bases are shared with TRBD2. J was trimmed by 6 bases and V by 8 bases; bases with no gene match: 7. CDR3 length: 14 amino acids. Germline loops: CDR1 WNHNN, CDR2 SYGVQD (reference sequence). The CDR3: CASRTSGEIKTQYF. The CDR3 coding sequence is TGCGCCAGCCGGACTAGCGGGGAGATAAAGACCCAGTACTTC.

V usage is TRBV7-2 and J usage is TRBJ2-5; weak D call: TRBD1 (6 bases). Germline loops: CDR1 SGHTA, CDR2 FQGNSA. Trimming removed 1 base at V and 4 bases at J, with 13 bases between. The CDR3 sequence is 15 residues long. In DNA form, the CDR3 reads TGTGCCAGCAGCTTAGAATTTGGACAGACAGAGACCCAGTACTTC. It translates to CASSLEFGQTETQYF.

This clone was picked up one time. This CDR3 reads CASMGGVGNTIYF. CDR3 in DNA: TGTGCCAGCATGGGAGGGGTTGGAAACACCATATATTTT. This chain joins TRBV2 and TRBJ1-3; tentatively, D is TRBD1 (5 bases). The CDR3 spans 13 residues. Trimming took 7 bases from V and 3 from J, leaving 10 bases between them. Germline lookup yields CDR1 SNHLY and CDR2 FYNNEI.

The chain combines TRBV11-2 with TRBJ2-7; 8 positions match TRBD1. With 2 bases clipped from V and 1 base from J, the junction kept 4 bases outside the gene matches. The CDR3 runs 15 residues. Germline V gives CDR1 SGHAT, CDR2 FQNNGV. The CDR3 protein is CASSLSTGDSYEQYF. DNA of the CDR3: TGTGCCAGCAGCTTATCGACAGGGGATTCCTACGAGCAGTACTTC.

The chain joins TRBV13 to TRBJ2-1, with 9 bases aligning to TRBD1. The V gene end was trimmed by 4 bases and the J gene end by 12 bases; junction bases not matched to a gene: 10. CDR3 size: 14 residues. Germline CDR1 reads PRHDT; CDR2 reads FYEKMQ (reference sequence). The CDR3: CASSSLQGAAGQFF. The CDR3, as DNA: TGTGCCAGCAGCTCACTACAGGGGGCTGCGGGGCAGTTCTTC.

V usage is TRBV7-9 and J usage is TRBJ1-3; D not certain. The CDR3 runs 17 residues. The germline V gene has CDR1 SEHNR and CDR2 FQNEAQ (reference sequence). Between the trimmed V and J ends, which lost 6 bases and 2 bases, there was a span of 20 bases. CDR3: CASSTLVSGLAGNTIYF. The CDR3 DNA reads as TGTGCCAGCAGTACTCTGGTTTCAGGATTAGCTGGAAACACCATATATTTT. The variable domain in full, completed from reference TRBV7-9 and TRBJ1-3, reads DTGVSQNPRHKITKRGQNVTFRCDPISEHNRLYWYRQTLGQGPEFLTYFQNEAQLEKSRLLSDRFSAERPKGSFSTLEIQRTEQGDSAMYLCASSTLVSGLAGNTIYFGEGSWLTVV.

The V gene is TRBV5-1, the J gene TRBJ1-2; D remains unclear. In germline, CDR1 is SGHRS, CDR2 YFSETQ. V lost 2 bases and J 4 bases, leaving 9 bases between the germline ends. CDR3 length: 13 amino acids. Here the CDR3 reads CASSLVVGYGYTF. As DNA, the CDR3 is TGCGCCAGCAGCTTAGTAGTCGGCTATGGCTACACCTTC.

This clone was observed once. The V and J genes are TRBV5-1 and TRBJ1-4, with D unclear. The CDR3 is 16 amino acids. Trimming pared 0 bases from V and 0 bases from J, leaving 9 bases between. CDR1 is SGHRS, CDR2 YFSETQ, per germline. This chain's CDR3 is CASSLGLVATNEKLFF. The CDR3 DNA reads as TGCGCCAGCAGCTTGGGATTAGTTGCAACTAATGAAAAACTGTTTTTT.

The J gene is TRBJ2-3, the V gene TRBV24-1; possibly TRBD1 for D (5 bases). With 4 bases removed from V and 8 bases from J, the gap between germline ends came to 12 bases. The germline V gene encodes CDR1 KGHDR and CDR2 SFDVKD. CDR3 length: 13 amino acids. CDR3 region: CATSDPDSLTQYF. The CDR3 DNA sequence: TGTGCCACCAGTGACCCTGACAGTCTTACGCAGTATTTT.

This clone has a single count. The chain employs TRBV6-4 and TRBJ1-6; 8 bases line up with TRBD1. The CDR3 has 17 amino acids. Germline V gene data show CDR1 as MRHNA and CDR2 as SNTAGT. Germline trimming cut 5 bases from V and 7 bases from J; bases unmatched to any gene: 13. The CDR3 nucleotides are TGTGCCAGCAGTCGATTTGCGACAGGGGAGGTCAATTCACCCCTCCACTTT. As protein: CASSRFATGEVNSPLHF.

The chain joins TRBV11-1 to TRBJ2-7, with no clear D. CDR3 length: 13 residues. The V end was cut by 3 bases, the J end by 7 bases, with 13 bases between. From germline, CDR1 is SGHAT and CDR2 FQDESV (reference sequence). The CDR3, as DNA: TGTGCCAGCAGCTTTGACACCTTTCAGGAGCAGTACTTC. Protein product: CASSFDTFQEQYF.

The chain has TRBV6-5 and TRBJ2-5, with D tentatively TRBD2 (7 bases). Trimming removed 1 base from V and 5 bases from J, with 11 bases in between. The V gene's germline CDR1 is MNHEY and CDR2 SVGAGI. The CDR3 consists of 14 residues. The DNA of the CDR3 is TGTGCCAGCAGTTACTGGGGGGGCGGTGAGACCCAGTACTTC. Protein sequence: CASSYWGGGETQYF.

The sample holds a few counts of this clone. This chain joins TRBV13 and TRBJ2-1; TRBD1 might be the D (5 bases). V lost 1 base, J lost 4 bases, and 11 bases lay in between. This CDR3 contains 15 residues. Germline V lookup: CDR1 PRHDT, CDR2 FYEKMQ (reference sequence). As DNA, the CDR3 is TGTGCCAGCAGCTTAGAGGGCAGGGCTTACAATGAGCAGTTCTTC. Encoded protein: CASSLEGRAYNEQFF. Complete variable domain (other parts from reference TRBV13 and TRBJ2-1): AAGVIQSPRHLIKEKRETATLKCYPIPRHDTVYWYQQGPGQDPQFLISFYEKMQSDKGSIPDRFSAQQFSDYHSELNMSSLELGDSALYFCASSLEGRAYNEQFFGPGTRLTVL.

The J gene is TRBJ1-4, the V gene TRBV7-9; D gene ambiguous. Germline lookup yields CDR1 SEHNR and CDR2 FQNEAQ (reference sequence). The CDR3 spans 12 residues. V lost 5 bases and J 7 bases, leaving 8 bases between the germline ends. The CDR3 sequence is CASSALSEKLFF. The CDR3 DNA is TGTGCCAGCAGCGCGCTCTCTGAAAAACTGTTTTTT.

The chain recombines TRBV4-2 with TRBJ1-5, with 8 bases that match TRBD1. In germline, CDR1 is LGHNA, CDR2 YNFKEQ. This CDR3 has 16 residues. V was pared by 1 base and J by 3 bases, with 5 bases of the junction left unmatched. The CDR3 nucleotides read TGTGCCAGCAGCCAAGCCAGGACAGGGATCAATCAGCCCCAGCATTTT. It translates to CASSQARTGINQPQHF.

The V and J genes are TRBV13 and TRBJ2-4; weak D call: TRBD1 (6 bases). Germline CDR1 is PRHDT and CDR2 is FYEKMQ (reference sequence). Deletions cut 0 bases from V and 12 bases from J, with 15 bases between. CDR3 length: 14 amino acids. Written as DNA, the CDR3 is TGTGCCAGCAGCTTAGGCCGGGACACGGGTTATCAGTACTTC. It specifies CASSLGRDTGYQYF.

The chain has TRBV28 and TRBJ1-5; D call uncertain. Germline V gene data show CDR1 as MDHEN and CDR2 as SYDVKM. The V and J ends lost 7 bases and 0 bases respectively, with 10 bases between them. The CDR3 covers 14 residues. The CDR3 coding sequence is TGTGCCAGCAAAGAGGGCAGTAGCAATCAGCCCCAGCATTTT. Its protein product is CASKEGSSNQPQHF. Based on the CDR3 plus reference TRBV28 and TRBJ1-5, the full variable domain is DVKVTQSSRYLVKRTGEKVFLECVQDMDHENMFWYRQDPGLGLRLIYFSYDVKMKEKGDIPEGYSVSREKKERFSLILESASTNQTSMYLCASKEGSSNQPQHFGDGTRLSIL.

This clone was found a few times. This chain joins TRBV5-5 and TRBJ1-3; possibly TRBD1 for D (6 bases). CDR1 and CDR2 from the germline V gene are SGHKS and YYEKEE (reference sequence). There are 14 residues in the CDR3. Trimming removed 4 bases at V and 11 bases at J, with 19 bases between. In nucleotides, the CDR3 is TGTGCCAGCAGCGAAAACCCCACAGGGTGGTCCATATATTTT. Translated, it gives CASSENPTGWSIYF. The full variable domain, completed using reference TRBV5-5 and TRBJ1-3, is DAGVTQSPTHLIKTRGQQVTLRCSPISGHKSVSWYQQVLGQGPQFIFQYYEKEERGRGNFPDRFSARQFPNYSSELNVNALLLGDSALYLCASSENPTGWSIYFGEGSWLTVV.

V is TRBV19 and J is TRBJ1-1, with TRBD1 matching over 10 bases. J gave up 5 bases and V 10 bases, and 7 bases lay outside the gene matches. The CDR3 sequence is 13 residues long. The germline gives CDR1 LNHDA, CDR2 SQIVND (reference sequence). This CDR3 is CAISDRGETEAFF. The DNA of the CDR3 is TGTGCCATCTCGGACAGGGGGGAAACTGAAGCTTTCTTT.